This TCR beta chain was documented in a study of post-analysis software for immune sequencing data. Whole-study context: Multiple sclerosis in the patients followed relapsing-remitting, secondary progressive and progressive-relapsing courses. General study points: Patients carried roughly 5 TRBV segments more frequently than controls did, and TRBV5-6, TRBV5-1 and TRBV20-1 were among them. Patients with multiple sclerosis recorded significantly lower normalized Chao1 diversity than controls, the study found. Those samples that were prepared in the same batch co-clustered strongly by F measure.

Worth noting for this clonotype: As yet, its antigen is unknown. An end of the junction does not agree with germline; a read error may underlie this.

The CDR3 covers 12 residues. CDR1 is MNHNS, CDR2 SASEGT, per germline. cDNA libraries for TCR beta contained unique molecular identifiers. The yield from roughly 1 to 10 million T cells was roughly 0.5 million cDNA molecules in total. TCRdb fed the PCR reads into MiXCR, producing one record per CDR3 protein. The sample lists fewer than 850,000 distinct CDR3 sequences, approximately 30% occurring once. J is TRBJ1-1 and V is TRBV6-1; no reliable D call. The sequencing input was blood. The TCR was taken from a girl aged 10 to 17 with multiple sclerosis. The CDR3 region has the DNA TGTGCCAACAGTGAAGCTGGCCTAAAAGCTTTCTTT. Translation gives CANSEAGLKAFF.